This T cell receptor (beta chain) emerged from a study of blood T cell repertoires in COVID-19. Study information: From the United States, Italy and Spain came samples of acute and convalescent COVID-19. T cells, B-cell-depleted T cells, or PBMCs provided the cDNA or gDNA that served as material.

Germline loops: CDR1 SQVTM, CDR2 ANQGSEA. This CDR3 is 14 amino acids long. Deletions cut 4 bases from V and 6 bases from J, with 18 bases between. Authors' data handling: Estimated nucleated cell counts came from reference gene primer amplification. Profiled with immunoSEQ multiplex PCR; TCRdb holds only in-frame clones, not every one. The DNA gave D and trimming, while V, J and clone size come from that table. The data contain tens of thousands of clones, about nine tenths of them singletons. The Seattle patients joined while their infection was active and were tracked longitudinally afterward. This receptor was identified in a man between 60 and 75 years old with COVID-19, enrolled during active disease. The chain combines TRBV29-1 with TRBJ1-1; D may be TRBD1 (6 bases). Source material: peripheral blood. This chain's CDR3 is CSVVAHRAPSEAFF. In DNA form, the CDR3 reads TGCAGCGTTGTCGCCCACAGGGCCCCTTCTGAAGCTTTCTTT. The entire variable domain, with the rest obtained from reference TRBV29-1 and TRBJ1-1, is as follows: SAVISQKPSRDICQRGTSLTIQCQVDSQVTMMFWYRQQPGQSLTLIATANQGSEATYESGFVIDKFPISRPNLTFSTLTVSNMSPEDSSIYLCSVVAHRAPSEAFFGQGTRLTVV.